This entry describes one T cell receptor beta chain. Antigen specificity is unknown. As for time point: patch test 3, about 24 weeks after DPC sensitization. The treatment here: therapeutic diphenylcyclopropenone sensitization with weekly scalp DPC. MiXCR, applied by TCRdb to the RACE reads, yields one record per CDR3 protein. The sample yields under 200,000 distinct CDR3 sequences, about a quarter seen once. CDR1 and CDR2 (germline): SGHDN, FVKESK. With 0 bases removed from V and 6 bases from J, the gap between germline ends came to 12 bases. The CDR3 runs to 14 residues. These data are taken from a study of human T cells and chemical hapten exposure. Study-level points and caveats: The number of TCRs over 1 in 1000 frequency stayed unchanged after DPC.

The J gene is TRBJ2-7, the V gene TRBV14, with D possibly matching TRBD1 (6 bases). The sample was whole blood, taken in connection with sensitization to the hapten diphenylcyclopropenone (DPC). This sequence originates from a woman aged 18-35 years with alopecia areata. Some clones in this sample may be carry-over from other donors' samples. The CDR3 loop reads CASSQDLQGREQYF. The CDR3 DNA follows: TGTGCCAGCAGCCAAGATCTTCAGGGGCGCGAGCAGTACTTC. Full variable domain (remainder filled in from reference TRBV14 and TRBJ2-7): EAGVTQFPSHSVIEKGQTVTLRCDPISGHDNLYWYRRVMGKEIKFLLHFVKESKQDESGMPNNRFLAERTGGTYSTLKVQPAELEDSGVYFCASSQDLQGREQYFGPGTRLTVT.